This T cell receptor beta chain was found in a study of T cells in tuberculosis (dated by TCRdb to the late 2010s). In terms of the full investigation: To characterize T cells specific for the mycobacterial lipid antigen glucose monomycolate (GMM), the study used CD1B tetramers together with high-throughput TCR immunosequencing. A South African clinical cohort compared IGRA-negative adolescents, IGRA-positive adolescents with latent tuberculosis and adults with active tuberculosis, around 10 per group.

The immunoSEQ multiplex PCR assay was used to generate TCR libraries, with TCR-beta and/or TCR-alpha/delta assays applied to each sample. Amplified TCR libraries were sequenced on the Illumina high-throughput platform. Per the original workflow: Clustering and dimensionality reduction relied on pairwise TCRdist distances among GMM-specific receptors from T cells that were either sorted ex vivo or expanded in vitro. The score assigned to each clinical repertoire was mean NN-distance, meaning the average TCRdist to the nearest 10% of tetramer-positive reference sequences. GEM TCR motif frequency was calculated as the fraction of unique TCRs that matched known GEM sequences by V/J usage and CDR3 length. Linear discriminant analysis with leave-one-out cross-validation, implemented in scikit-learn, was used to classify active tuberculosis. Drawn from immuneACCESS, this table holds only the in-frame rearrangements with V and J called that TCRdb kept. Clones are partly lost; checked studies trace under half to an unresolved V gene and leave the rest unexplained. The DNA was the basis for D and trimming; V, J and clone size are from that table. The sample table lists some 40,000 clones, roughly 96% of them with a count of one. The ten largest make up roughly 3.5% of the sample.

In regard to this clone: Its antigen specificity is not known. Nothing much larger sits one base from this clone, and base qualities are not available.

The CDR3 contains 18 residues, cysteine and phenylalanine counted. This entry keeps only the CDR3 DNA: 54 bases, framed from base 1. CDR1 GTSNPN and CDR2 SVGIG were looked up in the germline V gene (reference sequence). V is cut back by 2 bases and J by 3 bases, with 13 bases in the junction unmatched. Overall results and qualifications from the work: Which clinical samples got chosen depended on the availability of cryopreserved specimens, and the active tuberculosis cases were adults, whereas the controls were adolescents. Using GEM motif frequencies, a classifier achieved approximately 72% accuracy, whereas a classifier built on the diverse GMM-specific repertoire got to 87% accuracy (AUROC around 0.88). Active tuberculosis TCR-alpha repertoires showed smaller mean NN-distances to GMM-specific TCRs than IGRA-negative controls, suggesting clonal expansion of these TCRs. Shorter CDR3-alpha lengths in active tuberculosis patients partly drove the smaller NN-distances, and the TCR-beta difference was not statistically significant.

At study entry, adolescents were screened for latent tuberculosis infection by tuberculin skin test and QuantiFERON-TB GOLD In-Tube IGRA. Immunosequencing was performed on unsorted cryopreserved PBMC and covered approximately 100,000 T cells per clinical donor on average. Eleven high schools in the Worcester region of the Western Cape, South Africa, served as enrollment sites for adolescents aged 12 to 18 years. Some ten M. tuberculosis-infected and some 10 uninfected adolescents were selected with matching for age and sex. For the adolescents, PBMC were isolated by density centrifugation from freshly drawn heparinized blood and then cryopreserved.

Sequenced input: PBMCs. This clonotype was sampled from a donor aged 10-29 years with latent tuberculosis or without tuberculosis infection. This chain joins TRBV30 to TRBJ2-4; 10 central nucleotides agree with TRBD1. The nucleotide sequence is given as TGTGCCTGGAGTACCGGGACAGGGGTTTTCCGAAACAAAAACATTCAGTACTTC. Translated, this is CAWSTGTGVFRNKNIQYF.